Here is one T cell receptor (beta chain) with its context. Coverage ceases 3 residues before the CDR3 finishes, and the germline J gene fills in the end. The sample is drawn from a study of T cells in women clearing cervical HPV infection. The germline gives CDR1 SEHNR, CDR2 FQNEAQ (reference sequence). This CDR3 is built from 15 residues. Trimming pared 3 bases from V and 2 bases from J, leaving 13 bases between. Some clones are missing from TCRdb's copy, which holds only in-frame ones; the method was immunoSEQ multiplex PCR. The listing records 20,000 to 25,000 clones. The rearrangement joins TRBV7-9 to TRBJ1-2, with TRBD1 as a possible D gene (5 bases). The receptor was derived from a woman aged 18 to 75 with a cervical HPV16 infection that either progressed to CIN3+ or cleared (not recorded which). Sequencing was performed on blood buffy coat. CDR3 sequence reads: CASSFTQAQNYGYTF. CDR3 DNA, as far as it was read: TGTGCCAGCAGCTTCACACAGGCCCAGAACTATGGC.